The rows below give T cell receptor beta chains drawn from one sample of a study of technical replicates of blood from a handful of donors. TCRdb keeps only in-frame clones here, not all; method: immunoSEQ multiplex PCR. The sample lists 72,000 or so clones, around 96% occurring once. What was sequenced was T cells isolated from PBMCs. Receptor source: a human donor in good health. Each CDR3 is given without its conserved first and last residue. Not all rows give a size; the values are once, few, many and, for expanded clones, a class.

V gene	clone size	CDR3 protein
TRBV7-9	-	ASSEDEREVGNEQF
TRBV5-6	-	ASSFSGEPLEQF
TRBV28	-	ASSLLGDGNTIY
TRBV5-6	-	ASSLRGTGNTIY
TRBV27	-	ASSSLNQAGEQF
TRBV12-2	-	ASRLGGQGRALEAF
TRBV6-4	-	ATRDRAGTDTQY
TRBV5-4	-	ASSLARTGGHEQY
TRBV30	-	AFSRGEQY
TRBV10-3	-	ATTTGGETQY
TRBV6-5	-	ASSRDSNQPQH
TRBV4-1	-	ASSQEGAANTGELF
TRBV4-1	once	ASSQVSGGDEQY
TRBV6-4	-	ARRTDRAQETQY
TRBV7-3	-	ASSRGGAVSTDTQY
TRBV29-1	-	SVIWGLSTDTQY
TRBV4-2	-	ASSQADRSDQPQH
TRBV11-3	-	ASSPDDSLAKNIQY
TRBV7-8	-	ASSAYQGNTEAF
TRBV4-1	-	ASRPIGSGNTIY
TRBV7-2	-	ASSPTGGMYSNQPQH
TRBV2	-	ASKQGGSGNTIY